These 5 T cell receptor beta chains came from one sample sequenced in a study of blood T cells in healthy people across ages (dated by TCRdb to the mid-2010s). Receptors were amplified or captured by 5' RACE. The run used an Illumina HiSeq 2500. The second PCR ran for roughly 7 to 12 cycles and used a J-beta primer mix along with a sample-barcoded 5' primer. The public reads were reanalyzed by TCRdb: fastp trimming at Q25, MiXCR alignment, in-frame beta chains only. When rows share a CDR3 protein, they turn into one entry using the most common DNA and genes. For this sample there are hundreds of thousands of distinct CDR3 sequences; less than 60% appear just once. Clones ranked in the top ten supply 15% to 20% of the sample. Sequencing was carried out using blood. Receptors originate from a man at least 80 years old in good health.

This clonotype was detected ten times or more. One end of the junction fails to match germline, which may point to a read error. The rearrangement joins TRBV7-9 to TRBJ2-1, with 7 nucleotides matching TRBD2. Germline CDR1 and CDR2: SEHNR and FQNEAQ (reference sequence). The CDR3 is 16 residues long. The CDR3 nucleotides read TGCGCCAGCAGCTTGGCCTTAGCGGGCGCCTACAATGAGCAGTTCTTC. The encoded protein is CASSLALAGAYNEQFF.

This clonotype was detected a few times. This could be a read error, since a much larger clone is one nucleotide away. V and J are TRBV20-1 and TRBJ2-7; unclear D gene. Germline CDR1 DFQATT, CDR2 SNEGSKA (reference sequence). The V and J ends lost 1 base and 7 bases respectively, with 17 bases between them. The CDR3 consists of 14 residues. CDR3: CSARASGWNNEQYF. For the CDR3, the DNA is TGCAGTGCTAGAGCGTCCGGCTGGAACAATGAGCAGTACTTC.

This clonotype appeared a single time. J is TRBJ2-1 and V is TRBV7-6, with a weak D call TRBD2 (6 bases). The CDR3 sequence is 16 residues long. Between the trimmed V and J ends, which lost 5 bases and 0 bases, there was a span of 14 bases. Germline V gene lookup returns CDR1 SGHVS and CDR2 FNYEAQ. For the CDR3, the DNA is TGTGCCAGCAGCGGTCCGGGCGGGAACTCCTACAATGAGCAGTTCTTC. It encodes CASSGPGGNSYNEQFF.

The rearrangement uses TRBV12-3 or TRBV12-4 and TRBJ2-1; 9 bases line up with TRBD1. V dropped 8 bases and J dropped 2; count of bases not matched to a gene: 10. This CDR3 has 16 residues. CDR3 protein: CASVISGTGPYNEQFF. The CDR3 DNA sequence: TGTGCCAGCGTTATCTCCGGGACAGGGCCCTACAATGAGCAGTTCTTC.

About this clonotype: A read error may explain this, as a much larger clone is one base away. V and J are TRBV5-1 and TRBJ2-2, with D possibly matching TRBD2 (6 bases). The ends were cut back, 4 bases at V and 6 bases at J, with 13 bases in the middle. This CDR3 contains 14 residues. CDR1 and CDR2 (germline): SGHRS, YFSETQ. The CDR3 spells CASSVTGVAGELFF. CDR3 nucleotide sequence: TGCGCCAGCAGCGTGACGGGAGTTGCCGGGGAGCTGTTTTTT. Using reference TRBV5-1 and TRBJ2-2 for the parts outside the CDR3, the full variable domain is KAGVTQTPRYLIKTRGQQVTLSCSPISGHRSVSWYQQTPGQGLQFLFEYFSETQRNKGNFPGRFSGRQFSNSRSEMNVSTLELGDSALYLCASSVTGVAGELFFGEGSRLTVL.